This T cell receptor (beta chain) was documented in a study of blood T cell repertoires in COVID-19. Whole-study context: The origin of the acute and convalescent COVID-19 samples was the United States, Italy and Spain.

Profiled with immunoSEQ multiplex PCR; TCRdb holds only in-frame clones, not every one. The sample has about 160,000 clones, under 90% seen once. This CDR3 spans 14 amino acids. In germline, CDR1 is MDHEN, CDR2 SYDVKM. Trimming took off 3 bases at V and 1 base at J, with 7 bases between the two ends. The chain employs TRBV28 and TRBJ1-3; D is possibly TRBD1 (5 bases). The sequence was obtained from a man in his sixties who had recovered from COVID-19. Sequences were obtained from PBMCs or T cells enriched from blood (not recorded which). The CDR3: CASSFGGSGNTIYF. The CDR3 nucleotides read TGTGCCAGCAGTTTCGGGGGATCTGGAAACACCATATATTTT.